The 5 T cell receptor beta chains presented below share a single source sample, sequenced in a study of blood T cell repertoires in COVID-19. Clones were read by immunoSEQ multiplex PCR, and TCRdb kept only the in-frame ones, dropping some. The data hold 60,000 to 75,000 clones, with 76% observed a single time. Sequenced sample: peripheral blood. The receptors here all came from a woman between 50 and 59 years old with active or convalescent COVID-19.

This sequence joins TRBV11-1 and TRBJ1-3; 7 nucleotides line up with TRBD1. This CDR3 has 16 amino acids. In germline, CDR1 is SGHAT, CDR2 FQDESV (reference sequence). J lost 1 base, V lost 5 bases, and 8 bases had no gene match. DNA for the CDR3: TGTGCCAGCAGCAGGGGACAGACTAAATCTGGAAACACCATATATTTT. Protein product: CASSRGQTKSGNTIYF.

This chain links TRBV7-8 with TRBJ2-3; maybe TRBD1 (6 bases). The CDR3 is 15 amino acids. The germline CDR1 and CDR2 sequences are SGHVS and FQNEAQ. The V end lost 2 bases, the J end lost 3 bases, and 12 bases lay between the germline ends. CDR3 bases: TGTGCCAGCAGCTTACCAGGGGCTCGGACAGATACGCAGTATTTT. Translation gives CASSLPGARTDTQYF.

The chain has TRBV2 and TRBJ2-7; weak D call: TRBD2 (6 bases). Germline loops: CDR1 SNHLY, CDR2 FYNNEI. This CDR3 spans 15 amino acids. With 0 bases removed from V and 6 bases from J, the gap between germline ends came to 15 bases. This chain's CDR3 is CASSEARGMGVEQYF. Written as DNA, the CDR3 is TGTGCCAGCAGTGAAGCGCGGGGTATGGGGGTCGAGCAGTACTTC.

The chain employs TRBV15 and TRBJ2-3; D is possibly TRBD1 (6 bases). This CDR3 spans 14 amino acids. The V and J ends lost 1 base and 1 base respectively, with 6 bases between them. In germline, CDR1 is LNHNV, CDR2 YYDKDF (reference sequence). CDR3 sequence: CATSRAGGTDTQYF. The CDR3 DNA is TGTGCCACCAGCAGAGCAGGGGGCACAGATACGCAGTATTTT.

This chain links TRBV6-2 or TRBV6-3 with TRBJ2-7, with 8 positions matching TRBD2. The trim removed 2 bases at V and 2 bases at J, leaving 14 bases unmatched. This CDR3 spans 18 amino acids. CDR1 and CDR2 from the germline V gene are MNHEY and SVGEGT. Here the CDR3 reads CASSYGSWLAGPPYEQYF. The CDR3, as DNA: TGTGCCAGCAGTTACGGGAGTTGGCTAGCGGGTCCCCCCTACGAGCAGTACTTC.